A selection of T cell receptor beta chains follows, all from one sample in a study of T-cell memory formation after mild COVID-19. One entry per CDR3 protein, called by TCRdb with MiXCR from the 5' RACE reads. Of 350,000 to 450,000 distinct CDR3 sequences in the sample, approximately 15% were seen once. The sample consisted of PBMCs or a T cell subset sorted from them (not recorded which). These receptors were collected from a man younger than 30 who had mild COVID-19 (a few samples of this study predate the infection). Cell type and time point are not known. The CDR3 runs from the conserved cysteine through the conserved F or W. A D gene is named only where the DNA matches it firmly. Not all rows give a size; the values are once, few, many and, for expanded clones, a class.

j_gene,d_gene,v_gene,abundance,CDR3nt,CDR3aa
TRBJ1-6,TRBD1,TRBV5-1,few,TGCGCCAGCAGCTCCCCAGGGGGAGCTTCACCCCTCCACTTT,CASSSPGGASPLHF
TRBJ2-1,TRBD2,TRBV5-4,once,TGTGCCAGCAGCTCTTGGACTAGCGGGAATGAGCAGTTCTTC,CASSSWTSGNEQFF
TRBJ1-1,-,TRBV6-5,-,TGTGCCAGCGGGGCAGAGACCGGTCTGAACACTGAAGCTTTCTTT,CASGAETGLNTEAFF
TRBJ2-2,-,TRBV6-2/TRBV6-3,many,TGTGCCAGCAGTTCATTCGGGGGGCACGACACCGGGGAGCTGTTTTTT,CASSSFGGHDTGELFF
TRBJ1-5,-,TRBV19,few,TGTGCCAGTAGAGGGACCGAGGGCCAGCCCCAGCATTTT,CASRGTEGQPQHF
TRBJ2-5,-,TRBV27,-,TGTGCCAGCAGTTTACAGGGTCGGGCGACCCAGTACTTC,CASSLQGRATQYF
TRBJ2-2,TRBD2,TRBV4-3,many,TGCGCCAGCAGCCAAGATCCCCTCGGACTAGCGGCGATCGGGGAGCTGTTTTTT,CASSQDPLGLAAIGELFF
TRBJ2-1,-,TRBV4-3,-,TGCGCCAGCAGCCAAGATTCTGGGATTTTAGCTAATGAGCAGTTCTTC,CASSQDSGILANEQFF
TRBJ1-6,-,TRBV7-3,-,TGTGCCAGCAGCGAAAGGGGGATAGATAATTCACCCCTCCACTTT,CASSERGIDNSPLHF
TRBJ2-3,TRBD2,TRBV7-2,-,TGTGCCAGCAGCTATAGCGGGCCGAGCACAGATACGCAGTATTTT,CASSYSGPSTDTQYF
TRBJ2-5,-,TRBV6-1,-,TGTGCCAGCAGTGAAGTGGGGCTAGAGACCCAGTACTTC,CASSEVGLETQYF
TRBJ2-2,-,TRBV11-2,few,TGTGCCAGCAGCTTATTTAGGGGAGCCGGGGAGCTGTTTTTT,CASSLFRGAGELFF
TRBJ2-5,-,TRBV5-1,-,TGCGCCAGCAGCAGCGGGGACAGGTTTGAGACCCAGTACTTC,CASSSGDRFETQYF
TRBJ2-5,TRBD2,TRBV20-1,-,TGCAGTGCCCGCCTTCCGGGGGGGGAGACCCAGTACTTC,CSARLPGGETQYF
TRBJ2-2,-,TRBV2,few,TGTGCCAGCAGTACCGACAGGATCAACACCGGGGAGCTGTTTTTT,CASSTDRINTGELFF
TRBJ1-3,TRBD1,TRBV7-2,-,TGTGCCAGCAGCTCCTGGACAGGGTCCGGAAACACCATATATTTT,CASSSWTGSGNTIYF
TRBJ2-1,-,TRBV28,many,TGTGCCAGCAGTTACGGCGGGGTAAATGAGCAGTTCTTC,CASSYGGVNEQFF
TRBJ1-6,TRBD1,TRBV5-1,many,TGCGCCAGCAGGCCGAGGGACAGCGCCTATAATTCACCCCTCCACTTT,CASRPRDSAYNSPLHF
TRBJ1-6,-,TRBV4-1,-,TGCGCCAGCAGCCATATCCAAGGGAGGGGCGGGGAAAATTCACCCCTCCACTTT,CASSHIQGRGGENSPLHF
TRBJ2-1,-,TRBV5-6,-,TGTGCCAGCAGCGGGGGGCTTTGGGAGCAGTTCTTC,CASSGGLWEQFF
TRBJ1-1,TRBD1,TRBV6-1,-,TGTGCCAGCACACCGGGACAGTCGTGGACTGAAGCTTTCTTT,CASTPGQSWTEAFF
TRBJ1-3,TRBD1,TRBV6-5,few,TGTGCCAGCCTTGATCGGGACAGGGAAGACACCATATATTTT,CASLDRDREDTIYF
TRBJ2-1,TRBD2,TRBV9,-,TGTGCCAGCAGCTTCCCCCCTCGGGCTAGCGGGGACTACAATGAGCAGTTCTTC,CASSFPPRASGDYNEQFF
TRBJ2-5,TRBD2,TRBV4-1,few,TGCGCCAGCAGCGGGACTAGCGGGTGGGAGACCCAGTACTTC,CASSGTSGWETQYF
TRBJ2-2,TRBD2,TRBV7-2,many,TGTGCCAGCAGTCGACCCGGGACTAGCGGGGGGACCGGGGAGCTGTTTTTT,CASSRPGTSGGTGELFF
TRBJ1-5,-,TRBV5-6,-,TGTGCCAGCAGCTTTCTGAGTCAGCCCCAGCATTTT,CASSFLSQPQHF
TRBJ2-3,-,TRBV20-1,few,TGCAGTGCTAGAGATTCGCGGGGTTTTGACACAGATACGCAGTATTTT,CSARDSRGFDTDTQYF
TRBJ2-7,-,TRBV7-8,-,TGTGCCAGCAGACCCCGGGGACTCCACGGGGAGCAGTACTTC,CASRPRGLHGEQYF
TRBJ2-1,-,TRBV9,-,TGTGCCAGCAGCGTAGTGTACAATGAGCAGTTCTTC,CASSVVYNEQFF
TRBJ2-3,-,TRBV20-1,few,TGCAGTGCTAGTAGACAGTCTAGCACAGATACGCAGTATTTT,CSASRQSSTDTQYF
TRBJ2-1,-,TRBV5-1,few,TGCGCCAGCAGCTCCAAGGGGCGATACAATGAGCAGTTCTTC,CASSSKGRYNEQFF
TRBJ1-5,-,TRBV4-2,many,TGTGCCAGCAGCCAAGACCCAGCATATAGCAATCAGCCCCAGCATTTT,CASSQDPAYSNQPQHF
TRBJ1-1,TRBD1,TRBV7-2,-,TGTGCCAGCAGCTTCAGGGGGCAGGACACTGAAGCTTTCTTT,CASSFRGQDTEAFF
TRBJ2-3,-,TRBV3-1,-,TGTGCCAGCAGCCAAGTAATATCGGGTAATACGCAGTATTTT,CASSQVISGNTQYF
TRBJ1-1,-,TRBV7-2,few,TGTGCCAGCTCGGTAACCCGACCTACTGAAGCTTTCTTT,CASSVTRPTEAFF
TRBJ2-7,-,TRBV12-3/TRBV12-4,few,TGTGCCAGCAGTTACAACGAGCAGTACTTC,CASSYNEQYF
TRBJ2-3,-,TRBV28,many,TGTGCCAGCAGTTGGGCTAGCGAGTTCACAGATACGCAGTATTTT,CASSWASEFTDTQYF
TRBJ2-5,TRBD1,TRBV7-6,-,TGTGCCAGCAGCTCCTGGACAGGGGGAAGCGAGACCCAGTACTTC,CASSSWTGGSETQYF
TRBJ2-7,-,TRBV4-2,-,TGTGCCAGCAGGGGGCCGCGGGGATACGAGCAGTACTTC,CASRGPRGYEQYF
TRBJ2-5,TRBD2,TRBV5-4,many,TGTGCCAGCAGCTTGGGGGGACTAGCGGGGGCCGGGGAGACCCAGTACTTC,CASSLGGLAGAGETQYF
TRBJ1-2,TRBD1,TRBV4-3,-,TGCGCCAGCAGCCGCACTACAGGGGCATCTAACTATGGCTACACCTTC,CASSRTTGASNYGYTF
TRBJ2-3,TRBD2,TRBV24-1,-,TGTGCCACCAGTCCGAGACTAGCGGGGGGAGCAGATACGCAGTATTTT,CATSPRLAGGADTQYF
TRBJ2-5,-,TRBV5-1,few,TGCGCCAGCACCTTGAACACGGGGGAGGCTGTGGAGACCCAGTACTTC,CASTLNTGEAVETQYF
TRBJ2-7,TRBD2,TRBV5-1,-,TGCGCCAGCAGCTTGGGGGCTAGCGGGGTCTACGAGCAGTACTTC,CASSLGASGVYEQYF
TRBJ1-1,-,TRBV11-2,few,TGTGCCAGCAGCTGGGCAGGGGCGTCCACTGAAGCTTTCTTT,CASSWAGASTEAFF
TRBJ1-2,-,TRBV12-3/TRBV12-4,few,TGTGCCAGCAGTCCCGAGGGCAGGTATGGCTACACCTTC,CASSPEGRYGYTF
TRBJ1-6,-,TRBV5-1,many,TGCGCCAGCAGCTTGGGTTTCGGCGATAATTCACCCCTCCACTTT,CASSLGFGDNSPLHF
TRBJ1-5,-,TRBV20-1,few,TGCAGTGCTAGAGTAGTCGGGCGGGAAAGTCAGCCCCAGCATTTT,CSARVVGRESQPQHF
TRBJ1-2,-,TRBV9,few,TGTGCCAGCAACAGGGACACGAACTATGGCTACACCTTC,CASNRDTNYGYTF
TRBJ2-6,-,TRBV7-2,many,TGTGCCGGAAGTGGGGACTCTGGGGCCAACGTCCTGACTTTC,CAGSGDSGANVLTF